This passage covers 14 T cell receptor beta chains from one sample sequenced in a study of shared clonotypes between healthy human individuals. Terminally differentiated effector memory CD45RA+ cells were excluded from the naive CD8 cells, which were CD45RO-negative and positively selected for CCR7. The data were produced by immunoSEQ multiplex PCR, yet TCRdb's version contains in-frame clones alone and is incomplete. Of some 2 million clones listed, roughly 94% are singletons. The specimen was naive CD8+ T cells sorted from blood. Receptors originate from a man aged 18 to 30 in good health.

This rearrangement joins TRBV5-1 to TRBJ1-4; no clear D. Trimming removed 0 bases from V and 12 bases from J, with 6 bases in between. This CDR3 is 11 amino acids long. Germline values: CDR1 SGHRS, CDR2 YFSETQ. CDR3 region: CASSLGTELFF. CDR3 in DNA: TGCGCCAGCAGCTTGGGGACGGAACTGTTTTTT.

The rearrangement links TRBV5-6 to TRBJ1-1; maybe TRBD1 (5 bases). The CDR3 covers 18 residues. CDR1 and CDR2 from the germline V gene are SGHDT and YYEEEE. V was shortened by 4 bases and J by 0 bases, with 22 bases between the two germline ends. The CDR3 protein is CASSPGRYAPAMNTEAFF. The CDR3 DNA follows: TGTGCCAGCAGCCCGGGACGATATGCCCCCGCGATGAACACTGAAGCTTTCTTT. Full variable domain (rest looked up from reference TRBV5-6 and TRBJ1-1): DAGVTQSPTHLIKTRGQQVTLRCSPKSGHDTVSWYQQALGQGPQFIFQYYEEEERQRGNFPDRFSGHQFPNYSSELNVNALLLGDSALYLCASSPGRYAPAMNTEAFFGQGTRLTVV.

The rearrangement joins TRBV28 to TRBJ1-5; D is ambiguous. The germline CDR1 and CDR2 sequences are MDHEN and SYDVKM. CDR3 length equals 15 residues. V lost 5 bases, J lost 0 bases, and 11 bases lay in between. This CDR3 is CASSTFGNSNQPQHF. CDR3 DNA sequence: TGTGCCAGCAGTACCTTCGGTAATAGCAATCAGCCCCAGCATTTT.

The CDR3 DNA reads TGTGCCAGCAGTGACCGACAGTACTACGAGCAGTACTTC. It encodes CASSDRQYYEQYF. The chain uses TRBV6-1 and TRBJ2-7; D may be TRBD1 (5 bases). The V gene's germline CDR1 is MNHNS and CDR2 SASEGT. The V end was cut by 3 bases, the J end by 3 bases, with 9 bases between. This CDR3 region has 13 residues.

The chain joins TRBV27 to TRBJ2-1; TRBD1 matches 7 bases. This CDR3 is built from 16 residues. Trimming cost V 5 bases and J 5 bases; bases outside gene matches: 12. Germline assignment: CDR1 MNHEY and CDR2 SMNVEV (reference sequence). The CDR3, as DNA: TGTGCCAGCAGTCCAAGTTGGGGACAGCAGCACAATGAGCAGTTCTTC. It encodes CASSPSWGQQHNEQFF.

V usage is TRBV7-6 and J usage is TRBJ2-1; 9 nucleotides align to TRBD1. Trimming removed 6 bases from V and 4 bases from J; junction bases left unmatched: 7. Germline-derived CDR1 and CDR2 are SGHVS and FNYEAQ. The length of the CDR3 is 15 residues. CDR3 region: CASSRDREPYNEQFF. The DNA of the CDR3 is TGTGCCAGCAGTCGGGACAGGGAACCTTACAATGAGCAGTTCTTC.

The chain employs TRBV7-9 and TRBJ1-4; a possible D gene is TRBD1 (5 bases). This CDR3 comprises 16 residues. Germline CDR1 is SEHNR and CDR2 is FQNEAQ (reference sequence). Trimming left V 5 bases short and J 8 bases short, with 21 bases between. CDR3 loop: CASSLKVRQYREKLFF. The DNA for the CDR3 is TGTGCCAGCAGCCTTAAGGTCAGACAGTACCGGGAAAAACTGTTTTTT.

This clone is a singleton in its sample. J is TRBJ1-1 and V is TRBV19; tentative D call: TRBD1 (5 bases). This CDR3 is 15 amino acids long. Deletions cut 8 bases from V and 0 bases from J, with 16 bases between. Germline CDR1 is LNHDA and CDR2 is SQIVND (reference sequence). CDR3: CASRGREGVNTEAFF. The CDR3 bases are TGTGCCAGTCGGGGACGGGAAGGCGTGAACACTGAAGCTTTCTTT.

This clone was seen a single time. The sample holds other DNA sequences that translate to the same CDR3. The chain uses TRBV4-1 and TRBJ1-1, with D perhaps TRBD1 (6 bases). Germline V gene data show CDR1 as MGHRA and CDR2 as YSYEKL. The CDR3 extends over 14 amino acids. V was trimmed by 5 bases and J by 0 bases, leaving 10 bases between them. CDR3 protein: CASSLQGVNTEAFF. In nucleotides, the CDR3 is TGCGCCAGCAGCTTACAGGGAGTGAACACTGAAGCTTTCTTT.

V is TRBV11-2 and J is TRBJ2-7; no firm D call. The length of the CDR3 is 13 residues. Germline assignment: CDR1 SGHAT and CDR2 FQNNGV. The V end was cut by 1 base, the J end by 3 bases, with 7 bases between. CDR3 nucleotide sequence: TGTGCCAGCAGCTTAGTTACCCACTACGAGCAGTACTTC. It codes for CASSLVTHYEQYF.

The chain employs TRBV30 and TRBJ1-5; 9 bases are shared with TRBD1. With V trimmed by 3 bases and J by 2 bases, 5 bases remained unmatched. Germline loops: CDR1 GTSNPN, CDR2 SVGIG (reference sequence). The CDR3 sequence is 15 residues long. The CDR3 is CAWSEQGAGNQPQHF. The CDR3 DNA follows: TGTGCCTGGAGCGAACAGGGGGCTGGCAATCAGCCCCAGCATTTT.

Comments on this clone: This sample also contains other DNA sequences that code for the same CDR3. The chain couples TRBV5-6 to TRBJ2-7, with D unresolved. CDR1 and CDR2 (germline): SGHDT, YYEEEE. The CDR3 length is 12 residues. V lost 0 bases and J lost 6, with 7 bases in between. The CDR3 reads CASSLDLGEQYF. The CDR3, as DNA: TGTGCCAGCAGCTTGGATCTGGGCGAGCAGTACTTC.

The rearrangement uses TRBV7-9 and TRBJ1-1, with unresolved D. Trimming took off 1 base at V and 12 bases at J, with 9 bases between the two ends. This CDR3 is built from 11 residues. In germline, CDR1 is SEHNR, CDR2 FQNEAQ (reference sequence). The CDR3 sequence is CASSLGDKTFF. The DNA for the CDR3 is TGTGCCAGCAGCTTAGGGGATAAAACTTTCTTT.

A single count supports this clone. The chain recombines TRBV9 with TRBJ2-7; 12 bases are a match to TRBD1. CDR1 is SGDLS and CDR2 is YYNGEE in the germline V gene. Losses at the gene ends were 0 bases for V and 3 bases for J; bases not matched to a gene: 4. This CDR3 contains 16 residues. Here the CDR3 reads CASSVGGDRGHYEQYF. For the CDR3, the DNA is TGTGCCAGCAGCGTAGGAGGGGACAGGGGGCACTACGAGCAGTACTTC.